The 31 T cell receptor beta chains reported below all come from one sample, sequenced in a study of blood T cell repertoires in COVID-19. The assay was immunoSEQ multiplex PCR, and TCRdb's table has in-frame clones only and misses some. This sample yields roughly 160,000 clones, of which 88% are seen a single time; about 26% belongs to the top ten. Sequencing was carried out using peripheral blood. These TCRs come from a man aged 55 to 70 with acute or convalescent COVID-19.

This chain connects TRBV27 to TRBJ1-1; perhaps TRBD1 as D (5 bases). This CDR3 region has 14 residues. From germline, CDR1 is MNHEY and CDR2 SMNVEV (reference sequence). V lost 7 bases to trimming and J lost 1 base, with 13 bases between them. The CDR3 nucleotides are TGTGCCAGCAACTTTTGGGACTCGAACACTGAAGCTTTCTTT. It specifies CASNFWDSNTEAFF.

V is TRBV18 and J is TRBJ1-1; D is unresolved. This CDR3 comprises 13 residues. CDR1 is KGHSH, CDR2 LQKENI, per germline. V lost 1 base and J 2 bases, leaving 5 bases between the germline ends. The CDR3 spells CASSPQLNTEAFF. For the CDR3, the DNA is TGTGCCAGCTCACCACAACTAAACACTGAAGCTTTCTTT.

The chain joins TRBV19 to TRBJ1-4; D perhaps matches TRBD1 (6 bases). CDR1 is LNHDA and CDR2 is SQIVND in the germline V gene (reference sequence). V dropped 6 bases and J dropped 2 bases, with 16 bases sitting between them. The CDR3 consists of 16 residues. CDR3 amino acids: CASRAGTFRTNEKLFF. Written as DNA, the CDR3 is TGTGCCAGTAGGGCCGGGACATTCAGGACTAATGAAAAACTGTTTTTT.

The chain links TRBV21-1 to TRBJ2-1; no DNA check was done on the table's D call, TRBD1. TRBV21-1 is noted as a pseudogene. The CDR3 has 16 residues. CDR3 coding DNA: TGTGCCAGCAGCAAAAGAGGACAGGGGGTTCTCAATGAGCAGTTCTTC. This encodes CASSKRGQGVLNEQFF.

This sequence joins TRBV7-9 and TRBJ2-5; possibly TRBD1 for D (6 bases). V lost 7 bases, J lost 5 bases, and 17 bases lay in between. Germline CDR1 reads SEHNR; CDR2 reads FQNEAQ (reference sequence). The CDR3 has 14 amino acids. In DNA, the CDR3 is TGTGCCAGCACTCAATTTGGACAGCAGGAGACCCAGTACTTC. Its translation is CASTQFGQQETQYF.

The CDR3 protein is CASSLNRGEQFF. In nucleotides, the CDR3 is TGTGCCAGCAGCCTCAACAGGGGTGAGCAGTTCTTC. The chain recombines TRBV6-2 or TRBV6-3 with TRBJ2-1; 7 bases match TRBD1. This CDR3 comprises 12 residues. The V and J ends lost 6 bases and 9 bases, in that order; junction bases with no gene match: 5. Germline V gives CDR1 MNHEY, CDR2 SVGEGT.

This clone has just a few counts. V and J are TRBV27 and TRBJ2-5; TRBD2 might be the D (6 bases). The CDR3 is 13 residues long. CDR1 MNHEY and CDR2 SMNVEV come from the germline V gene (reference sequence). V lost 4 bases and J 4 bases, leaving 10 bases between the germline ends. The CDR3 loop reads CASSWSSGETQYF. DNA of the CDR3: TGTGCCAGCAGTTGGAGTAGCGGAGAGACCCAGTACTTC.

CDR3 loop: CASSRSTGSTGELFF. As DNA, the CDR3 is TGTGCCAGCTCACGGTCGACAGGGTCCACCGGGGAGCTGTTTTTT. V and J are TRBV18 and TRBJ2-2; 7 bases are a match to TRBD1. The germline gives CDR1 KGHSH, CDR2 LQKENI. V was clipped by 4 bases and J by 4 bases; unmatched bases: 6. The CDR3 runs to 15 residues.

The rearrangement links TRBV9 to TRBJ1-4, with a weak D call TRBD1 (5 bases). CDR3 length: 16 residues. Germline V gene lookup returns CDR1 SGDLS and CDR2 YYNGEE. Trimming cost V 0 bases and J 8 bases, with 17 bases left between them. CDR3 nucleotide sequence: TGTGCCAGCAGCGTAGATCGCCCCGGACATGGGGAAAAACTGTTTTTT. Protein: CASSVDRPGHGEKLFF.

The chain is built from TRBV7-2 and TRBJ2-3; TRBD2 matches 16 bases. The length of the CDR3 is 16 residues. Germline V lookup: CDR1 SGHTA, CDR2 FQGNSA. The V segment lost 4 bases and the J segment 4 bases; nucleotides outside the gene matches: 2. The CDR3 DNA reads as TGTGCCAGCAGCTCTGGGACTAGCGGGGGGGCAGATACGCAGTATTTT. It codes for CASSSGTSGGADTQYF.

This clone has just one count. The V gene is TRBV5-1, the J gene TRBJ2-7, with TRBD1 as a possible D gene (6 bases). From germline, CDR1 is SGHRS and CDR2 YFSETQ. This CDR3 spans 14 amino acids. Trimming took off 1 base at V and 3 bases at J, with 11 bases between the two ends. This CDR3 is CASSLSGDNYEQYF. The CDR3 bases are TGCGCCAGCAGCTTGTCAGGGGATAACTACGAGCAGTACTTC.

This rearrangement joins TRBV24-1 to TRBJ2-7, with 11 nucleotides matching TRBD1. V was clipped by 4 bases and J by 5 bases; unmatched bases: 9. CDR1 KGHDR and CDR2 SFDVKD come from the germline V gene. This CDR3 is built from 16 residues. CDR3 bases: TGTGCCACCAGTGACCCCCGGGACAGGGGGATCGACGAGCAGTACTTC. This encodes CATSDPRDRGIDEQYF.

This chain uses TRBV24-1 with TRBJ1-2; perhaps TRBD1 as D (5 bases). V shed 6 bases and J shed 7 bases, with 14 bases lying between them. The CDR3 loop spans 13 amino acids. Germline CDR1 and CDR2: KGHDR and SFDVKD. The CDR3 spells CATSRGSFGGYTF. In nucleotides, the CDR3 is TGTGCCACCAGTCGGGGGTCCTTCGGTGGCTACACCTTC.

Worth noting for this clone: Other DNA sequences in the sample encode the same CDR3. The rearrangement links TRBV19 to TRBJ2-2; 8 nucleotides match TRBD2. Germline V gives CDR1 LNHDA, CDR2 SQIVND (reference sequence). V shed 4 bases, J shed 4 bases, and the junction held 2 bases outside the gene matches. There are 14 residues in the CDR3. CDR3 in DNA: TGTGCCAGTAGTACCGGGGGGGGCACCGGGGAGCTGTTTTTT. It codes for CASSTGGGTGELFF. The variable domain in full, completed from reference TRBV19 and TRBJ2-2, reads DGGITQSPKYLFRKEGQNVTLSCEQNLNHDAMYWYRQDPGQGLRLIYYSQIVNDFQKGDIAEGYSVSREKKESFPLTVTSAQKNPTAFYLCASSTGGGTGELFFGEGSRLTVL.

The chain couples TRBV19 to TRBJ1-1; 8 bases are shared with TRBD1. Germline V gives CDR1 LNHDA, CDR2 SQIVND (reference sequence). CDR3 size: 14 residues. V lost 6 bases, J lost 5 bases, and 8 bases stayed unmatched. CDR3: CASRPTGEKTEAFF. The CDR3 DNA reads TGTGCCAGTAGGCCGACAGGGGAGAAGACTGAAGCTTTCTTT.

This chain joins TRBV11-2 and TRBJ2-2, with D tentatively TRBD1 (5 bases). The CDR3 is made up of 14 amino acids. Germline CDR1 and CDR2: SGHAT and FQNNGV. V lost 5 bases and J 0 bases, leaving 7 bases between the germline ends. For the CDR3, the DNA is TGTGCCAGCAGCAGGGGCGCGAACACCGGGGAGCTGTTTTTT. Translation: CASSRGANTGELFF. Supplemented by reference TRBV11-2 and TRBJ2-2, the full variable domain reads EAGVAQSPRYKIIEKRQSVAFWCNPISGHATLYWYQQILGQGPKLLIQFQNNGVVDDSQLPKDRFSAERLKGVDSTLKIQPAKLEDSAVYLCASSRGANTGELFFGEGSRLTVL.

The J gene is TRBJ2-1, the V gene TRBV30; 10 bases align to TRBD2. With V trimmed by 3 bases and J by 4 bases, 3 bases remained unmatched. Germline V gene data show CDR1 as GTSNPN and CDR2 as SVGIG (reference sequence). This CDR3 is 14 amino acids long. CDR3: CAWRASGGYNEQFF. In DNA form, the CDR3 reads TGTGCCTGGAGAGCTAGCGGGGGATACAATGAGCAGTTCTTC. Filled out from reference TRBV30 and TRBJ2-1, the complete variable domain reads SQTIHQWPATLVQPVGSPLSLECTVEGTSNPNLYWYRQAAGRGLQLLFYSVGIGQISSEVPQNLSASRPQDRQFILSSKKLLLSDSGFYLCAWRASGGYNEQFFGPGTRLTVL.

This clone appeared a single time. The rearrangement uses TRBV5-1 and TRBJ2-4, with TRBD1 matching 10 bases. V was clipped by 2 bases and J by 5 bases; unmatched bases: 4. Germline V lookup: CDR1 SGHRS, CDR2 YFSETQ. The CDR3 consists of 15 residues. Here the CDR3 reads CASSFLGTGENIQYF. The CDR3 coding sequence is TGCGCCAGCAGCTTTCTCGGGACAGGGGAAAACATTCAGTACTTC. Filled out from reference TRBV5-1 and TRBJ2-4, the complete variable domain reads KAGVTQTPRYLIKTRGQQVTLSCSPISGHRSVSWYQQTPGQGLQFLFEYFSETQRNKGNFPGRFSGRQFSNSRSEMNVSTLELGDSALYLCASSFLGTGENIQYFGAGTRLSVL.

The count of this clone is one. This chain joins TRBV19 and TRBJ1-1; 8 bases are a match to TRBD1. This CDR3 contains 13 residues. Looked up from germline, CDR1 is LNHDA and CDR2 is SQIVND (reference sequence). The V gene end was trimmed by 4 bases and the J gene end by 4 bases; junction bases not matched to a gene: 2. CDR3 coding DNA: TGTGCCAGTAGTAATACAGGGGGCACTGAAGCTTTCTTT. It encodes CASSNTGGTEAFF.

The chain combines TRBV9 with TRBJ2-3; 16 bases map to TRBD2. The CDR3 is 18 amino acids. Trimming took 1 base from V and 7 from J; bases not matched to a gene: 9. The germline V gene encodes CDR1 SGDLS and CDR2 YYNGEE. CDR3 coding DNA: TGTGCCAGCAGCGTATCTATGGGACTAGCGGGAGGGATGAATACGCAGTATTTT. It is translated as CASSVSMGLAGGMNTQYF.

The chain employs TRBV15 and TRBJ1-1; possibly TRBD1 for D (6 bases). Germline V lookup: CDR1 LNHNV, CDR2 YYDKDF (reference sequence). The V gene lost 6 bases and the J gene lost 1 base, with 12 bases spanning the gap. The length of the CDR3 is 14 residues. For the CDR3, the DNA is TGTGCCACCAGTCGGGGACAATCGAACACTGAAGCTTTCTTT. Protein: CATSRGQSNTEAFF.

This chain connects TRBV29-1 to TRBJ2-6; 7 nucleotides align to TRBD1. Trimming took 7 bases from V and 0 from J; bases not matched to a gene: 12. The CDR3 totals 17 residues. Per germline, CDR1 SQVTM and CDR2 ANQGSEA. The CDR3 spells CSAPSGTDNSGANVLTF. For the CDR3, the DNA is TGCAGCGCTCCTTCCGGGACAGACAACTCTGGGGCCAACGTCCTGACTTTC.

This sequence joins TRBV14 and TRBJ2-5; weak D call: TRBD1 (6 bases). The CDR3 runs 15 residues. In germline, CDR1 is SGHDN, CDR2 FVKESK. The ends were cut back, 2 bases at V and 4 bases at J, with 14 bases in the middle. The CDR3 spells CASSQPGTRGETQYF. In DNA form, the CDR3 reads TGTGCCAGCAGCCAACCCGGGACACGAGGAGAGACCCAGTACTTC.

The chain carries TRBV5-1 and TRBJ1-5, with a tentative D call TRBD1 (5 bases). CDR1 is SGHRS and CDR2 is YFSETQ in the germline V gene. The CDR3 sequence is 15 residues long. V was shortened by 2 bases and J by 4 bases, with 13 bases between the two germline ends. CDR3 sequence (DNA): TGCGCCAGCAGCTTAGACAGTAATTTTAATCAGCCCCAGCATTTT. This gives the protein CASSLDSNFNQPQHF.

The V call is TRBV5-4, the J call TRBJ1-5; 7 positions agree with TRBD1. J gave up 6 bases and V 0 bases, and 6 bases lay outside the gene matches. CDR3 length equals 15 residues. In germline, CDR1 is SGHNT, CDR2 YYREEE (reference sequence). Here the CDR3 DNA reads TGTGCCAGCAGCTTGGACAGGGGATTCGGTCAGCCCCAGCATTTT. This codes for CASSLDRGFGQPQHF. The whole variable domain, filled in from reference TRBV5-4 and TRBJ1-5, reads ETGVTQSPTHLIKTRGQQVTLRCSSQSGHNTVSWYQQALGQGPQFIFQYYREEENGRGNFPPRFSGLQFPNYSSELNVNALELDDSALYLCASSLDRGFGQPQHFGDGTRLSIL.

The chain is built from TRBV30 and TRBJ1-1; possible D gene TRBD1, 5 bases. This CDR3 region has 13 residues. V was trimmed by 0 bases and J by 9 bases, leaving 14 bases between them. Germline CDR1 is GTSNPN and CDR2 is SVGIG (reference sequence). CDR3 residues: CAWSVPQGDQAFF. CDR3 in DNA: TGTGCCTGGAGTGTACCCCAAGGGGATCAAGCTTTCTTT.

V and J are TRBV7-9 and TRBJ1-2; TRBD1 aligns across 7 bases. Germline-derived CDR1 and CDR2 are SEHNR and FQNEAQ (reference sequence). The CDR3 is made up of 15 amino acids. V shed 0 bases, J shed 4 bases, and the junction held 5 bases outside the gene matches. CDR3 sequence (DNA): TGTGCCAGCAGCTTAGCTGGACAGGCTGGCTATGGCTACACCTTC. Its translation is CASSLAGQAGYGYTF.

This clone has only one observation. The chain is built from TRBV28 and TRBJ1-2; D is perhaps TRBD1 (6 bases). This CDR3 contains 13 residues. CDR1 and CDR2 from the germline V gene are MDHEN and SYDVKM. The germline V and J ends were trimmed by 3 bases and 4 bases, with 9 bases remaining between them. CDR3 loop: CASSLDSGYGYTF. The CDR3 DNA reads as TGTGCCAGCAGTTTGGACAGTGGCTATGGCTACACCTTC.

The chain recombines TRBV15 with TRBJ1-3; weak D call: TRBD1 (5 bases). Trimming took off 3 bases at V and 4 bases at J, with 13 bases between the two ends. The CDR3 is made up of 15 amino acids. The germline V gene has CDR1 LNHNV and CDR2 YYDKDF (reference sequence). The CDR3 loop reads CATSRDRDFGNTIYF. The CDR3 nucleotides are TGTGCCACCAGCAGGGACCGGGACTTCGGAAACACCATATATTTT.

This clone was counted a single time. The chain is built from TRBV19 and TRBJ2-1, with 7 bases fitting TRBD2. The CDR3 is 15 amino acids. V gave up 5 bases and J gave up 7 bases; unmatched junction bases: 11. Germline-derived CDR1 and CDR2 are LNHDA and SQIVND (reference sequence). The CDR3 sequence: CASSPTAGTPNEQFF. CDR3 bases: TGTGCCAGTAGTCCTACAGCGGGAACCCCAAATGAGCAGTTCTTC.

CDR3 sequence (DNA): TGTGCCAGCAGCCCCGGGGCGGGGTGGTCCTACAATGAGCAGTTCTTC. Its protein product is CASSPGAGWSYNEQFF. The chain joins TRBV5-4 to TRBJ2-1, with D possibly being TRBD2 (6 bases). Trimming stripped 4 bases from V and 1 base from J, with 15 bases between. The germline V gene has CDR1 SGHNT and CDR2 YYREEE (reference sequence). The CDR3 totals 16 residues.